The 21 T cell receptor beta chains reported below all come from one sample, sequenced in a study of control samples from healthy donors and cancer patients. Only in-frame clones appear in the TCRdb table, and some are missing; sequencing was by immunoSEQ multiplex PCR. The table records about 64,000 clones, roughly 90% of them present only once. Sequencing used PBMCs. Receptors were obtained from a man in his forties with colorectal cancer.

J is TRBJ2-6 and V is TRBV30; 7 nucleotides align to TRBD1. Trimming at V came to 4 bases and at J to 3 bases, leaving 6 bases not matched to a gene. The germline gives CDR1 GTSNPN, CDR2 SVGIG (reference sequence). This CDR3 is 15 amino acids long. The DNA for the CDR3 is TGTGCCTGGATTAGCAGGGGGAATGGGGCCAACGTCCTGACTTTC. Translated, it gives CAWISRGNGANVLTF.

The CDR3: CASSLYHRDNQPQHF. For the CDR3, the DNA is TGTGCCAGCAGTTTATATCACAGGGACAATCAGCCCCAGCATTTT. This chain connects TRBV27 to TRBJ1-5; possible D gene TRBD1, 6 bases. CDR1 is MNHEY, CDR2 SMNVEV, per germline (reference sequence). The V and J ends lost 1 base and 3 bases respectively, with 10 bases between them. The CDR3 is made up of 15 amino acids.

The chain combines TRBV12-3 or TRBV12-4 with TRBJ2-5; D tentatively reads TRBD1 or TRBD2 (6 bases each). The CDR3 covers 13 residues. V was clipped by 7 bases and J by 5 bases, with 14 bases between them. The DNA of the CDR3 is TGTGCCAGCAACCTGGGGGGCGGGGAGACCCAGTACTTC. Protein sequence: CASNLGGGETQYF.

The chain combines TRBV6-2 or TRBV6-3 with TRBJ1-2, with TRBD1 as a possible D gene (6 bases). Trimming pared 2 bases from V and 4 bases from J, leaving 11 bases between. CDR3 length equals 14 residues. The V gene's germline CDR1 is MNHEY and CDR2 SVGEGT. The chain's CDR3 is CASSYVGGGYGYTF. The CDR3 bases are TGTGCCAGCAGTTACGTCGGGGGCGGCTATGGCTACACCTTC.

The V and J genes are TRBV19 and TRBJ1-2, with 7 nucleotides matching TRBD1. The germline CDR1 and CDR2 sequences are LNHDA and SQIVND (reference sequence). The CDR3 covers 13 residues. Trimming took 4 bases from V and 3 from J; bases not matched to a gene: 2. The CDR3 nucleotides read TGTGCCAGTAGTACTGACAGGGACTATGGCTACACCTTC. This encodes CASSTDRDYGYTF. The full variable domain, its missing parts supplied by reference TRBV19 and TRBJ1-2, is DGGITQSPKYLFRKEGQNVTLSCEQNLNHDAMYWYRQDPGQGLRLIYYSQIVNDFQKGDIAEGYSVSREKKESFPLTVTSAQKNPTAFYLCASSTDRDYGYTFGSGTRLTVV.

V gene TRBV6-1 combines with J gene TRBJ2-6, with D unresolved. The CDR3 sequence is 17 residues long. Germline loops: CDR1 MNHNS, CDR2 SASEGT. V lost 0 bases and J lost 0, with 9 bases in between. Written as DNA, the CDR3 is TGTGCCAGCAGTGAAGCGGGATCACGCTCTGGGGCCAACGTCCTGACTTTC. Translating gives CASSEAGSRSGANVLTF.

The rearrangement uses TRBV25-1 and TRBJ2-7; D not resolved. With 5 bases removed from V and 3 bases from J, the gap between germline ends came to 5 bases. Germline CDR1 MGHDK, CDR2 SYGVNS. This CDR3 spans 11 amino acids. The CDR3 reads CASSNRYEQYF. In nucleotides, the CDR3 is TGTGCCAGCAGTAACCGCTACGAGCAGTACTTC.

CDR3 region: CASSFGQGASGYTF. CDR3 coding DNA: TGCGCCAGCAGCTTCGGACAGGGGGCTTCTGGCTACACCTTC. V usage is TRBV5-1 and J usage is TRBJ1-2, with 11 bases fitting TRBD1. CDR3 length: 14 amino acids. Looked up from germline, CDR1 is SGHRS and CDR2 is YFSETQ. Trimming cost V 2 bases and J 7 bases; bases outside gene matches: 4.

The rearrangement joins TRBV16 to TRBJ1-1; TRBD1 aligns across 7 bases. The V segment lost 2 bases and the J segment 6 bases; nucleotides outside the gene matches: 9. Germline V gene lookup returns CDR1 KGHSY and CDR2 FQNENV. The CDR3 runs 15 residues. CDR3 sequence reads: CASSQEKGAMAEAFF. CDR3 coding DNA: TGTGCCAGCAGCCAAGAAAAGGGGGCGATGGCTGAAGCTTTCTTT. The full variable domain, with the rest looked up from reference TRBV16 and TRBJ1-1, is GEEVAQTPKHLVRGEGQKAKLYCAPIKGHSYVFWYQQVLKNEFKFLISFQNENVFDETGMPKERFSAKCLPNSPCSLEIQATKLEDSAVYFCASSQEKGAMAEAFFGQGTRLTVV.

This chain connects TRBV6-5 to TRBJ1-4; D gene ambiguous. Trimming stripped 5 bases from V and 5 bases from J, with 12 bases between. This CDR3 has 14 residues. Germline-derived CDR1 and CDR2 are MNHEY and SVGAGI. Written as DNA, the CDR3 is TGTGCCAGCAGTACGACGTCTAGAAATGAAAAACTGTTTTTT. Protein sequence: CASSTTSRNEKLFF.

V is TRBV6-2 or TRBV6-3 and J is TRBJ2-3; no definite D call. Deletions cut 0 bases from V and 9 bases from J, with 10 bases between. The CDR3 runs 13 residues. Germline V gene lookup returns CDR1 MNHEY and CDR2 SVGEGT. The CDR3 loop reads CASSYSIAETQYF. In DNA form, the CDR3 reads TGTGCCAGCAGTTACTCGATCGCGGAAACGCAGTATTTT.

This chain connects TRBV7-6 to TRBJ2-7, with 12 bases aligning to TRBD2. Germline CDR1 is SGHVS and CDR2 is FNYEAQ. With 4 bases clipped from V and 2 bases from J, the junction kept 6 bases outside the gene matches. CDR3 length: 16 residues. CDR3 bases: TGTGCCAGCAGCTCTACTAGCGGGGGGAAGACCTACGAGCAGTACTTC. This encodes CASSSTSGGKTYEQYF.

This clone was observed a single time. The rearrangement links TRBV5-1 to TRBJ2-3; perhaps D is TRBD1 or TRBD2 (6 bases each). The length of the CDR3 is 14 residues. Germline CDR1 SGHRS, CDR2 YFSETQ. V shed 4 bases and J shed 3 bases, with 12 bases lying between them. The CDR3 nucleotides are TGCGCCAGCAGCGTGGAGGGGGGTACAGATACGCAGTATTTT. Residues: CASSVEGGTDTQYF. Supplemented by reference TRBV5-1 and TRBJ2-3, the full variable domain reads KAGVTQTPRYLIKTRGQQVTLSCSPISGHRSVSWYQQTPGQGLQFLFEYFSETQRNKGNFPGRFSGRQFSNSRSEMNVSTLELGDSALYLCASSVEGGTDTQYFGPGTRLTVL.

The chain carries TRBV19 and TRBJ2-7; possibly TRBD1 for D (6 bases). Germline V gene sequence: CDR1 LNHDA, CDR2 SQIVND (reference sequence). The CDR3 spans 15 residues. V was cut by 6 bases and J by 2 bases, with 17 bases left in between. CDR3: CASSPIGTGTYEQYF. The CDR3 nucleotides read TGTGCCAGTAGCCCGATAGGAACAGGGACCTACGAGCAGTACTTC.

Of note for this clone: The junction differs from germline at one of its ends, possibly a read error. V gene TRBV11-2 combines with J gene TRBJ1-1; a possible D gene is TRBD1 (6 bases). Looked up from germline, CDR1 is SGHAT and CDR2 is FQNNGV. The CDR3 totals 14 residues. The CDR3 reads CASSLGGANTEAFF. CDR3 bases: TGTGCCAGCAGTTTAGGGGGTGCGAACACTGAAGCTTTCTTT.

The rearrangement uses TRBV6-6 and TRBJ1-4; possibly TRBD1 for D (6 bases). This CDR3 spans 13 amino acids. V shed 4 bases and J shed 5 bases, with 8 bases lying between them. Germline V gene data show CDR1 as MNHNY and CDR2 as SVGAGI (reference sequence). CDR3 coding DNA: TGTGCCAGCAGTTCCGGACAGAATGAAAAACTGTTTTTT. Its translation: CASSSGQNEKLFF.

CDR3 region: CASRPVAGGLIYNEQFF. The DNA for the CDR3 is TGCGCCAGCAGGCCTGTAGCGGGGGGCCTTATTTACAATGAGCAGTTCTTC. This chain joins TRBV5-1 and TRBJ2-1, with 10 positions matching TRBD2. Trimming took 5 bases from V and 4 from J; bases not matched to a gene: 12. Germline CDR1 reads SGHRS; CDR2 reads YFSETQ. The CDR3 is made up of 17 amino acids.

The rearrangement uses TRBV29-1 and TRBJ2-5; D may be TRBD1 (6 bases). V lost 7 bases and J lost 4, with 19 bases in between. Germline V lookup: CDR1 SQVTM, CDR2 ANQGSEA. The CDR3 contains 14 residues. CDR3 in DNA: TGCAGCGGGGCATGGACAGTTGGAGGAGAGACCCAGTACTTC. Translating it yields CSGAWTVGGETQYF.

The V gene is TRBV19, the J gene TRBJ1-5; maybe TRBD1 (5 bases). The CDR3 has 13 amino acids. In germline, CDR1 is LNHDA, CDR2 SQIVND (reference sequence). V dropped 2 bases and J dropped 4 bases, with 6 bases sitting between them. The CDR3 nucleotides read TGTGCCAGTAGTATAAAGGGGAATCAGCCCCAGCATTTT. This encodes CASSIKGNQPQHF.

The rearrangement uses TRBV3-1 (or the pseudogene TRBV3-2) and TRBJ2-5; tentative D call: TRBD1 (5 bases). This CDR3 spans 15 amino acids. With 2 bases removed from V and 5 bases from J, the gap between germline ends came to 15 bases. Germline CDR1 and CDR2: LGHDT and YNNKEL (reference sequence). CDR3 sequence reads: CASSQRGGGSETQYF. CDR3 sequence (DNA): TGTGCCAGCAGCCAAAGGGGCGGCGGCTCGGAGACCCAGTACTTC.

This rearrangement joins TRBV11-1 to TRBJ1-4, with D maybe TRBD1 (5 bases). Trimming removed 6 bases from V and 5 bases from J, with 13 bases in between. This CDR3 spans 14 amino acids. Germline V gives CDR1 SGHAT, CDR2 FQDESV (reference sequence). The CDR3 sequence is CASRQTDKNEKLFF. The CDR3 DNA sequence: TGTGCCAGCAGGCAAACGGACAAGAATGAAAAACTGTTTTTT. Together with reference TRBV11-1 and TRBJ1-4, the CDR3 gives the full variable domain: EAEVAQSPRYKITEKSQAVAFWCDPISGHATLYWYRQILGQGPELLVQFQDESVVDDSQLPKDRFSAERLKGVDSTLKIQPAELGDSAMYLCASRQTDKNEKLFFGSGTQLSVL.